Included here is one TCR beta chain sequence, with context. Unmatched junction bases numbered 6, after V lost 4 bases and J lost 4 bases. The CDR3 sequence is 14 residues long. The germline gives CDR1 SNHLY, CDR2 FYNNEI. With random hexamers, reverse transcription was performed on about 0.45 to 1 ug of RNA. TCRdb ran MiXCR on the immunoSEQ multiplex PCR reads and lists one entry per CDR3 protein. The data contain some 150,000 distinct CDR3 sequences, 95% of them singletons. The data originate from a study of CD8 T cells in Susac syndrome. This TCR was sampled from a human donor with Susac syndrome. Sequencing used CD4+ T cells from PBMCs. The J gene is TRBJ1-1, the V gene TRBV2; 7 positions agree with TRBD1. The CDR3 here is CASSGQGRATEAFF. CDR3 in DNA: TGTGCCAGCAGTGGACAGGGTAGGGCCACTGAAGCTTTCTTT. Using reference TRBV2 and TRBJ1-1 for the parts outside the CDR3, the full variable domain is EPEVTQTPSHQVTQMGQEVILRCVPISNHLYFYWYRQILGQKVEFLVSFYNNEISEKSEIFDDQFSVERPDGSNFTLKIRSTKLEDSAMYFCASSGQGRATEAFFGQGTRLTVV.